The 23 T cell receptor beta chains below were found in one sample sequenced in a study of monozygotic twins with cystic fibrosis. The table came from immunoSEQ multiplex PCR; TCRdb's copy has only in-frame clones and leaves some out. The repertoire consists of tens of thousands of clones, with approximately 87% occurring once and the leading ten covering under 2%. The sample was blood. The origin of the receptors is a girl aged 2 to 9 with cystic fibrosis.

CDR3 DNA sequence: TGTGCCTGGAGTGTATCCAGGCGGGCTTTCTTT. Amino acid sequence: CAWSVSRRAFF. J is TRBJ1-1 and V is TRBV30; D is uncertain. Deletions cut 0 bases from V and 11 bases from J, with 10 bases between. This CDR3 is built from 11 residues. Germline-derived CDR1 and CDR2 are GTSNPN and SVGIG (reference sequence).

This sequence joins TRBV7-6 and TRBJ2-7; a possible D gene is TRBD2 (5 bases). The V gene's germline CDR1 is SGHVS and CDR2 FNYEAQ. This CDR3 has 14 amino acids. V was cut by 0 bases and J by 5 bases, with 11 bases left in between. The CDR3 DNA sequence: TGTGCCAGCAGCTTAGCAGGAGGCCTGGACGAGCAGTACTTC. It codes for CASSLAGGLDEQYF.

This clone was seen a single time. The chain links TRBV19 to TRBJ2-1; no definite D call. Trimming stripped 7 bases from V and 6 bases from J, with 10 bases between. Germline V gives CDR1 LNHDA, CDR2 SQIVND (reference sequence). The CDR3 runs 12 residues. The CDR3 bases are TGTGCCAGTACTCGGACCCCCAATGAGCAGTTCTTC. Translating it yields CASTRTPNEQFF.

This chain links TRBV19 with TRBJ1-1; no firm D call. This CDR3 has 11 residues. CDR1 is LNHDA and CDR2 is SQIVND in the germline V gene (reference sequence). The V gene lost 9 bases and the J gene lost 1 base, with 6 bases spanning the gap. The CDR3 DNA reads as TGTGCCAGCACTAGGAACACTGAAGCTTTCTTT. This encodes CASTRNTEAFF.

The genes are TRBV14 and TRBJ1-2; D may be TRBD1 (5 bases). CDR3 length: 13 amino acids. V lost 1 base to trimming and J lost 10 bases, with 13 bases between them. The germline CDR1 and CDR2 sequences are SGHDN and FVKESK. CDR3 region: CASSQAGRGPYTF. In DNA, the CDR3 is TGTGCCAGCAGCCAAGCAGGGAGGGGCCCCTACACCTTC.

CDR3 sequence: CASSQRVAGALHEQYF. CDR3 nucleotides: TGTGCCAGCAGCCAAAGGGTTGCGGGGGCTTTACACGAGCAGTACTTC. The chain has TRBV14 and TRBJ2-7, with D tentatively TRBD2 (7 bases). V was pared by 2 bases and J by 5 bases, with 19 bases between. Per the germline V gene, CDR1 is SGHDN and CDR2 is FVKESK. The CDR3 sequence is 16 residues long. Variable domain in full (rest from reference TRBV14 and TRBJ2-7): EAGVTQFPSHSVIEKGQTVTLRCDPISGHDNLYWYRRVMGKEIKFLLHFVKESKQDESGMPNNRFLAERTGGTYSTLKVQPAELEDSGVYFCASSQRVAGALHEQYFGPGTRLTVT.

The rearrangement joins TRBV27 to TRBJ1-5; 11 bases map to TRBD1. This CDR3 region has 15 residues. Germline V gene sequence: CDR1 MNHEY, CDR2 SMNVEV (reference sequence). The junction had 4 bases not matched to a gene; V was cut back by 5 bases and J by 4 bases. The CDR3 coding sequence is TGTGCCAGCAGTCGCGGGACAGGGGGTAATCAGCCCCAGCATTTT. Translated, it gives CASSRGTGGNQPQHF.

This clone was observed a few times. J is TRBJ1-2 and V is TRBV7-9, with D hard to call. The length of the CDR3 is 16 residues. Germline-derived CDR1 and CDR2 are SEHNR and FQNEAQ (reference sequence). V was cut by 5 bases and J by 2 bases, with 18 bases left in between. The CDR3: CASSPPVAGLNYGYTF. In nucleotides, the CDR3 is TGTGCCAGCAGCCCACCCGTGGCAGGTTTGAACTATGGCTACACCTTC.

V usage is TRBV7-9 and J usage is TRBJ2-2, with 11 bases identical to TRBD2. Trimming removed 3 bases from V and 5 bases from J; junction bases left unmatched: 8. Germline V gene lookup returns CDR1 SEHNR and CDR2 FQNEAQ (reference sequence). This CDR3 is 17 amino acids long. CDR3 in DNA: TGTGCCAGCAGCTTTGCTTTACTAGCGGGGGAAACCGGGGAGCTGTTTTTT. It is translated as CASSFALLAGETGELFF.

The chain has TRBV30 and TRBJ1-6, with 8 nucleotides matching TRBD1. This CDR3 contains 15 residues. The V gene's germline CDR1 is GTSNPN and CDR2 SVGIG (reference sequence). With 0 bases clipped from V and 7 bases from J, the junction kept 5 bases outside the gene matches. This CDR3 reads CAWSVATGGNSPLHF. CDR3 nucleotides: TGTGCCTGGAGTGTTGCCACAGGGGGGAATTCACCCCTCCACTTT.

This chain uses TRBV25-1 with TRBJ2-7; TRBD1 aligns across 8 bases. V shed 2 bases and J 3 bases; nucleotides not matched to a gene: 6. Per germline, CDR1 MGHDK and CDR2 SYGVNS. The CDR3 has 15 residues. CDR3 DNA sequence: TGTGCCAGCAGTGAAGCCAACAGGGGGAACTACGAGCAGTACTTC. The encoded protein is CASSEANRGNYEQYF.

The chain links TRBV9 to TRBJ2-2; D may be TRBD1 or TRBD2 (5 bases each). The V end was cut by 10 bases, the J end by 0 bases, with 10 bases between. The CDR3 runs 13 residues. Per the germline V gene, CDR1 is SGDLS and CDR2 is YYNGEE. Here the CDR3 reads CAGSRANTGELFF. In nucleotides, the CDR3 is TGTGCCGGGAGCAGGGCGAACACCGGGGAGCTGTTTTTT.

This clone was counted a single time. The chain employs TRBV7-6 and TRBJ2-1, with 8 bases identical to TRBD2. CDR1 is SGHVS and CDR2 is FNYEAQ in the germline V gene. After removal of 4 bases from V and 6 bases from J, the junction contained 14 bases not matched to a gene. CDR3 length: 17 amino acids. The CDR3 reads CASSSPERLAFSNEQFF. The CDR3 coding sequence is TGTGCCAGCAGCTCGCCTGAGAGACTAGCGTTTTCCAATGAGCAGTTCTTC.

The chain links TRBV4-2 to TRBJ1-1, with 7 nucleotides matching TRBD1. Germline values: CDR1 LGHNA, CDR2 YNFKEQ. The CDR3 extends over 16 amino acids. Trimming removed 5 bases from V and 0 bases from J; junction bases left unmatched: 9. The CDR3 region is CASSERGDRLNTEAFF. The CDR3 bases are TGTGCCAGCAGCGAAAGGGGGGACAGATTGAACACTGAAGCTTTCTTT.

The V call is TRBV6-5, the J call TRBJ2-7, with 7 bases that match TRBD1. V gave up 9 bases and J gave up 3 bases; unmatched junction bases: 8. The V gene's germline CDR1 is MNHEY and CDR2 SVGAGI. The CDR3 totals 13 residues. CDR3 sequence (DNA): TGTGCCAGTACCGGGACAGTAAGCTACGAGCAGTACTTC. Translated: CASTGTVSYEQYF.

This sequence joins TRBV9 and TRBJ1-1, with TRBD1 as a possible D gene (5 bases). V lost 1 base, J lost 4 bases, and 17 bases lay in between. Looked up from germline, CDR1 is SGDLS and CDR2 is YYNGEE. The CDR3 contains 16 residues. CDR3 region: CASSVKGLRSSTEAFF. The CDR3 nucleotides are TGTGCCAGCAGCGTAAAGGGACTGCGATCTAGCACTGAAGCTTTCTTT.

This chain connects TRBV6-5 to TRBJ1-6, with TRBD1 identical over 7 bases. The CDR3 has 15 amino acids. V shed 0 bases and J 4 bases; nucleotides not matched to a gene: 0. CDR1 is MNHEY and CDR2 is SVGAGI in the germline V gene. CDR3 residues: CASSYSTGYNSPLHF. CDR3 nucleotide sequence: TGTGCCAGCAGTTACTCGACAGGGTATAATTCACCCCTCCACTTT.

This chain uses TRBV5-1 with TRBJ2-1; D perhaps matches TRBD2 (7 bases). CDR3 size: 15 residues. Per germline, CDR1 SGHRS and CDR2 YFSETQ. V was trimmed by 2 bases and J by 3 bases, leaving 12 bases between them. DNA for the CDR3: TGCGCCAGCAGCTTAGAGGGGGGGTTCTACAATGAGCAGTTCTTC. Amino acids: CASSLEGGFYNEQFF.

The rearrangement links TRBV7-2 to TRBJ2-5, with no clear D. CDR3 length: 14 residues. Germline V gene lookup returns CDR1 SGHTA and CDR2 FQGNSA. V was trimmed by 1 base and J by 0 bases, leaving 6 bases between them. The chain's CDR3 is CASSLGPNQETQYF. CDR3 nucleotide sequence: TGTGCCAGCAGCTTAGGGCCTAACCAAGAGACCCAGTACTTC.

This clone showed up just a few times. For the CDR3, the DNA is TGTGCCAGCAGTAGAACCACAAATGAAAAACTGTTTTTT. This sequence encodes CASSRTTNEKLFF. V usage is TRBV6-5 and J usage is TRBJ1-4; D gene ambiguous. This CDR3 comprises 13 residues. Germline V lookup: CDR1 MNHEY, CDR2 SVGAGI. With 5 bases removed from V and 5 bases from J, the gap between germline ends came to 9 bases.

J is TRBJ1-2 and V is TRBV4-1; D gene uncertain. This CDR3 comprises 14 residues. Germline V gives CDR1 MGHRA, CDR2 YSYEKL. Trimming pared 3 bases from V and 3 bases from J, leaving 11 bases between. CDR3 sequence (DNA): TGCGCCAGCAGCCAGTGGGATGCTGACTATGGCTACACCTTC. Translated, it gives CASSQWDADYGYTF.

This clone occurred a few times. The V and J genes are TRBV2 and TRBJ1-6, with D maybe TRBD1 (5 bases). CDR3 length: 16 residues. V lost 6 bases, J lost 4 bases, and 16 bases lay in between. Germline values: CDR1 SNHLY, CDR2 FYNNEI. DNA of the CDR3: TGTGCCAGCAGCGCCATTTGGGGGGATTATAATTCACCCCTCCACTTT. Translated, it gives CASSAIWGDYNSPLHF.

The genes are TRBV2 and TRBJ2-7, with TRBD1 identical over 11 bases. CDR1 and CDR2 (germline): SNHLY, FYNNEI. The CDR3 extends over 13 amino acids. V shed 6 bases and J 6 bases; nucleotides not matched to a gene: 4. The CDR3 DNA reads as TGTGCCAGCAGACCGGGACAGGGGGTCGAGCAGTACTTC. Its protein product is CASRPGQGVEQYF.